The next 20 T cell receptor beta chains were all read from a single sample in a study of CD8 T cells in ankylosing spondylitis (dated by TCRdb to 2016 to 2017). Receptor libraries were prepared by 5' RACE. These reads were obtained on an Illumina HiSeq 2500. TCRdb applied fastp at Q25 and MiXCR to the public reads, then kept only in-frame beta chains. Rows are unified per CDR3 protein, each entry keeping the most common DNA and genes. The sample table shows a few hundred thousand distinct CDR3 sequences, and over 9.5% are seen once. Of the sample, approximately 20% falls within the top ten clones. Sequenced: blood, either unsorted or a sorted T cell fraction (not recorded which). These receptors were obtained from a male donor with ankylosing spondylitis or in good health (not recorded which).

The sample holds a few counts of this clonotype. The chain's CDR3 is CATSRVAAGRSYGYTF. The CDR3 nucleotides are TGTGCCACCAGCAGAGTTGCCGCAGGGAGGAGTTATGGCTACACCTTC. The V and J genes are TRBV15 and TRBJ1-2; possibly TRBD1 for D (5 bases). V was cut by 1 base and J by 5 bases, with 17 bases left in between. From germline, CDR1 is LNHNV and CDR2 YYDKDF (reference sequence). This CDR3 region has 16 residues. The whole variable domain, remainder taken from reference TRBV15 and TRBJ1-2, is DAMVIQNPRYQVTQFGKPVTLSCSQTLNHNVMYWYQQKSSQAPKLLFHYYDKDFNNEADTPDNFQSRRPNTSFCFLDIRSPGLGDTAMYLCATSRVAAGRSYGYTFGSGTRLTVV.

This chain connects TRBV18 to TRBJ1-1; TRBD1 aligns across 7 bases. This CDR3 is built from 16 residues. Germline CDR1 and CDR2: KGHSH and LQKENI. V shed 3 bases, J shed 4 bases, and the junction held 11 bases outside the gene matches. CDR3 sequence reads: CASSPRGGFVTTEAFF. CDR3 in DNA: TGTGCCAGCTCACCGAGAGGGGGCTTTGTAACCACTGAAGCTTTCTTT.

This chain joins TRBV12-3 or TRBV12-4 and TRBJ2-5; D is possibly TRBD1 (6 bases). CDR3 size: 13 residues. Trimming stripped 8 bases from V and 4 bases from J, with 14 bases between. The CDR3 here is CASRSQGRETQYF. In nucleotides, the CDR3 is TGTGCCAGCCGTTCACAGGGACGAGAGACCCAGTACTTC.

This clonotype appeared once. A read error may explain this, as a much larger clone is one base away. The conserved final phenylalanine or tryptophan is absent from the CDR3, which likely points to a read error. The rearrangement links TRBV11-2 to TRBJ2-2; no clear D gene. The ends were cut back, 2 bases at V and 5 bases at J, with 12 bases in the middle. The CDR3 is 15 amino acids. CDR1 is SGHAT, CDR2 FQNNGV, per germline. CDR3 sequence reads: CASSLTVGRTGELFL. As DNA, the CDR3 is TGTGCCAGCAGCTTAACCGTAGGGCGGACCGGGGAGCTGTTTCTT.

This clonotype has ten or more counts. The chain combines TRBV5-1 with TRBJ2-6; D remains ambiguous. Germline V gene sequence: CDR1 SGHRS, CDR2 YFSETQ. The CDR3 has 15 residues. Between the trimmed V and J ends, which lost 2 bases and 0 bases, there was a span of 6 bases. CDR3 sequence: CASSLFSSGANVLTF. The CDR3 nucleotides read TGCGCCAGCAGCTTATTTTCCTCTGGGGCCAACGTCCTGACTTTC.

V is TRBV29-1 and J is TRBJ2-1; D call uncertain. CDR1 and CDR2 (germline): SQVTM, ANQGSEA. V lost 7 bases to trimming and J lost 7 bases, with 8 bases between them. The CDR3 is 10 amino acids. CDR3 sequence reads: CSASANEQFF. The CDR3 bases are TGCAGCGCTAGTGCTAATGAGCAGTTCTTC.

This clonotype came up many times. The CDR3 DNA is TGCAGTGCTAGAGATGGGATGGGTACCGGGGAGCTGTTTTTT. It codes for CSARDGMGTGELFF. J is TRBJ2-2 and V is TRBV20-1; D call uncertain. The CDR3 is 14 amino acids. The V gene lost 0 bases and the J gene lost 5 bases, with 10 bases spanning the gap. Germline V gene lookup returns CDR1 DFQATT and CDR2 SNEGSKA (reference sequence).

This clonotype was counted at least ten times. The chain couples TRBV7-8 to TRBJ1-5; D might be TRBD1 (5 bases). The CDR3 extends over 17 amino acids. V was pared by 3 bases and J by 0 bases, with 15 bases between. CDR1 and CDR2 (germline): SGHVS, FQNEAQ. The DNA for the CDR3 is TGTGCCAGCAGCTTCGAAGGGGCAGGGTATAGCAATCAGCCCCAGCATTTT. Amino acids: CASSFEGAGYSNQPQHF.

This clonotype was seen repeatedly, ten times or more. The chain joins TRBV9 to TRBJ2-7; D is undetermined. From germline, CDR1 is SGDLS and CDR2 YYNGEE. The CDR3 runs to 14 residues. V lost 2 bases to trimming and J lost 2 bases, with 11 bases between them. The chain's CDR3 is CASSVRWETYEQYF. CDR3 bases: TGTGCCAGCAGCGTCAGGTGGGAAACCTACGAGCAGTACTTC.

This clonotype was counted a few times. CDR3 in DNA: TGCGCCAGCAGCTTGGAACGGGGGATACGAGGGTCCGGGACCGAAAATCAGCCCCAGCATTTT. Protein: CASSLERGIRGSGTENQPQHF. The chain joins TRBV5-1 to TRBJ1-5; TRBD1 is a possible D gene (5 bases). Germline V gives CDR1 SGHRS, CDR2 YFSETQ. There are 21 residues in the CDR3. V gave up 0 bases and J gave up 4 bases, with 29 bases separating them.

This clonotype was recorded at least ten times. The genes are TRBV3-1 and TRBJ1-5, with D uncertain. The germline CDR1 and CDR2 sequences are LGHDT and YNNKEL (reference sequence). This CDR3 contains 13 residues. The V end was cut by 4 bases, the J end by 4 bases, with 8 bases between. As DNA, the CDR3 is TGTGCCAGCAGCCGCGGACGTAATCAGCCCCAGCATTTT. It encodes CASSRGRNQPQHF. The complete variable domain, with remaining parts taken from reference TRBV3-1 and TRBJ1-5, reads DTAVSQTPKYLVTQMGNDKSIKCEQNLGHDTMYWYKQDSKKFLKIMFSYNNKELIINETVPNRFSPKSPDKAHLNLHINSLELGDSAVYFCASSRGRNQPQHFGDGTRLSIL.

The sample holds many counts of this clonotype. The rearrangement uses TRBV4-1 and TRBJ2-3; D may match TRBD1 or TRBD2 (6 bases each). CDR3 length equals 17 residues. In germline, CDR1 is MGHRA, CDR2 YSYEKL. V was pared by 0 bases and J by 0 bases, with 13 bases between. CDR3 nucleotides: TGCGCCAGCAGCCAAGACGGAACGGGGGCTAGCACAGATACGCAGTATTTT. It codes for CASSQDGTGASTDTQYF.

This clonotype appeared many times. The chain combines TRBV20-1 with TRBJ1-1; 10 bases map to TRBD1. Germline V gene data show CDR1 as DFQATT and CDR2 as SNEGSKA (reference sequence). The CDR3 totals 16 residues. V gave up 8 bases and J gave up 4 bases; unmatched junction bases: 16. In DNA form, the CDR3 reads TGCAGTACCCGACAGGGGGCAAGTGGGACGGTCACTGAAGCTTTCTTT. As protein: CSTRQGASGTVTEAFF.

This clonotype came up many times. CDR3 coding DNA: TGTGCCAGCAGCTTACAGATCGGCAGACACACTGAAGCTTTCTTT. Translating it yields CASSLQIGRHTEAFF. V gene TRBV7-6 combines with J gene TRBJ1-1; D remains ambiguous. The CDR3 sequence is 15 residues long. Germline CDR1 is SGHVS and CDR2 is FNYEAQ. V was shortened by 2 bases and J by 3 bases, with 13 bases between the two germline ends.

This sequence joins TRBV25-1 and TRBJ2-7; TRBD2 might be the D (6 bases). CDR1 MGHDK and CDR2 SYGVNS come from the germline V gene. Trimming removed 4 bases from V and 0 bases from J, with 13 bases in between. The CDR3 contains 15 residues. DNA for the CDR3: TGTGCCAGCAGTGTCGCGGGGCCGAGCTCCTACGAGCAGTACTTC. Translating it yields CASSVAGPSSYEQYF.

The chain couples TRBV7-3 to TRBJ1-4; D remains unclear. Per the germline V gene, CDR1 is SGHTA and CDR2 is FQGTGA. This CDR3 is 11 amino acids long. V dropped 8 bases and J dropped 5 bases, with 6 bases sitting between them. Here the CDR3 DNA reads TGTGCCAGCGAAAAGAATGAAAAACTGTTTTTT. Its translation is CASEKNEKLFF.

This clonotype was detected many times. The rearrangement links TRBV14 to TRBJ2-1; 8 bases map to TRBD1. The germline gives CDR1 SGHDN, CDR2 FVKESK. The CDR3 spans 13 residues. The V segment lost 4 bases and the J segment 8 bases; nucleotides outside the gene matches: 4. The CDR3 DNA reads TGTGCCAGCAGCCTACAGGGGGTCCATGAGCAGTTCTTC. Protein sequence: CASSLQGVHEQFF.

The sample holds many counts of this clonotype. The V call is TRBV5-1, the J call TRBJ2-3, with 12 bases that match TRBD1. Germline-derived CDR1 and CDR2 are SGHRS and YFSETQ. This CDR3 has 16 amino acids. V shed 6 bases, J shed 4 bases, and the junction held 9 bases outside the gene matches. Here the CDR3 DNA reads TGCGCCAGCACTACCTCCGGGACAGGGGGCGCAGATACGCAGTATTTT. Its translation: CASTTSGTGGADTQYF.

This clonotype showed up just a few times. The chain is built from TRBV15 and TRBJ1-4; D is uncertain. The CDR3 sequence is 14 residues long. Trimming left V 5 bases short and J 0 bases short, with 7 bases between. The germline V gene encodes CDR1 LNHNV and CDR2 YYDKDF (reference sequence). This CDR3 is CATSLGTTNEKLFF. For the CDR3, the DNA is TGTGCCACCAGCCTCGGAACAACTAATGAAAAACTGTTTTTT.

V usage is TRBV20-1 and J usage is TRBJ2-7; D may correspond to TRBD1 or TRBD2 (5 bases each). The CDR3 is made up of 15 amino acids. Germline V lookup: CDR1 DFQATT, CDR2 SNEGSKA (reference sequence). Trimming took 2 bases from V and 4 from J, leaving 18 bases between them. The CDR3 DNA sequence: TGCAGTGCTAGAAGAGAGTTGGGGCGCGGGTACGAGCAGTACTTC. Translation: CSARRELGRGYEQYF.